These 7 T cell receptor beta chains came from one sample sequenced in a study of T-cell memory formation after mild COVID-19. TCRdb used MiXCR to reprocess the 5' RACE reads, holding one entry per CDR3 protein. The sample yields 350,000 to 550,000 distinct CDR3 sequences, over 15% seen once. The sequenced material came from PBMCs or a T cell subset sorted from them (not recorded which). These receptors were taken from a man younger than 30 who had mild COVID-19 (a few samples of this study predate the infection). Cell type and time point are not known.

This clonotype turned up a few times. This CDR3 is CASSNSGYEQYF. In nucleotides, the CDR3 is TGTGCCAGCAGTAACTCAGGGTACGAGCAGTACTTC. This sequence joins TRBV27 and TRBJ2-7; possibly TRBD1 for D (5 bases). The CDR3 extends over 12 amino acids. Germline V gives CDR1 MNHEY, CDR2 SMNVEV (reference sequence). The V end was cut by 5 bases, the J end by 4 bases, with 9 bases between.

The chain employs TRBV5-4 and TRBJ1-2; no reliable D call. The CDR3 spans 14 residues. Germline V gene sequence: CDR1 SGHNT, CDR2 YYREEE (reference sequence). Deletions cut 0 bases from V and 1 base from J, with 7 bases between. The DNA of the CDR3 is TGTGCCAGCAGCTTGGCCGACCGTAACTATGGCTACACCTTC. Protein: CASSLADRNYGYTF.

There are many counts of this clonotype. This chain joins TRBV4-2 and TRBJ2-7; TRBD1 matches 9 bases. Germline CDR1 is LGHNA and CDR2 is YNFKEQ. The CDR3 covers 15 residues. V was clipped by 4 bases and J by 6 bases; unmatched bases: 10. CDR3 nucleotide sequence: TGTGCCAGCAGCCCAGAGACAGGGGGAGTGGGCGAGCAGTACTTC. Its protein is CASSPETGGVGEQYF.

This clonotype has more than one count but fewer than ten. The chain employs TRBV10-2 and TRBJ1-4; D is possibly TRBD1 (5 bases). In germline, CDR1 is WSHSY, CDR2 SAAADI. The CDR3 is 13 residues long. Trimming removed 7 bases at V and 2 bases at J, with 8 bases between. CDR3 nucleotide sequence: TGCGCCAGCAAGGGGCGTACTAATGAAAAACTGTTTTTT. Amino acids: CASKGRTNEKLFF.

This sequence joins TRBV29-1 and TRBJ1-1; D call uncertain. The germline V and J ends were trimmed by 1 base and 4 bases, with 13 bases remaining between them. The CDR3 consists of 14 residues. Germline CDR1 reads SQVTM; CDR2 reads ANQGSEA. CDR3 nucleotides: TGCAGCGTTGAAGTATGGGTTAGTACCACTGAAGCTTTCTTT. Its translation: CSVEVWVSTTEAFF.

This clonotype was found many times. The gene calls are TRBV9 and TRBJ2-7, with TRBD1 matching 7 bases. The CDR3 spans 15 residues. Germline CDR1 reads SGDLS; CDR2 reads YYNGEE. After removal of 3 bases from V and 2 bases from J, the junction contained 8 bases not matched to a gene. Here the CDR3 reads CASSASPQGAYEQYF. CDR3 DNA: TGTGCCAGCAGCGCGAGCCCTCAGGGGGCCTACGAGCAGTACTTC. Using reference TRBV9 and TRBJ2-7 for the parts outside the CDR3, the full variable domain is DSGVTQTPKHLITATGQRVTLRCSPRSGDLSVYWYQQSLDQGLQFLIQYYNGEERAKGNILERFSAQQFPDLHSELNLSSLELGDSALYFCASSASPQGAYEQYFGPGTRLTVT.

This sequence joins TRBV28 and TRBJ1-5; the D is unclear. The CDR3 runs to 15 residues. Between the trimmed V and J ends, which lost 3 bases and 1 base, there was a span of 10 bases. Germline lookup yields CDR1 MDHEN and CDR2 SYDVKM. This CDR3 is CASSFPWRSNQPQHF. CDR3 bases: TGTGCCAGCAGTTTTCCGTGGCGGAGCAATCAGCCCCAGCATTTT.